This passage covers 23 T cell receptor beta chains from one sample sequenced in a study of OX40 agonist ivuxolimab in advanced cancers. The assay was immunoSEQ multiplex PCR, and TCRdb's table has in-frame clones only and misses some. Here the sample spans more than 65,000 clones, 70% to 90% being singletons. The sample was CD4+ or CD8+ T cells sorted from blood, taken in a trial of the OX40 agonist ivuxolimab. The origin of the receptors is an adult with an advanced solid tumor such as melanoma, head and neck, liver or kidney cancer.

The J gene is TRBJ2-2, the V gene TRBV6-5; unclear D gene. The germline V gene encodes CDR1 MNHEY and CDR2 SVGAGI. The CDR3 is made up of 15 amino acids. Trimming pared 5 bases from V and 5 bases from J, leaving 15 bases between. As DNA, the CDR3 is TGTGCCAGCAGTCCTGATCGAGGATCTACCGGGGAGCTGTTTTTT. Protein: CASSPDRGSTGELFF.

The chain is built from TRBV5-6 and TRBJ2-1, with D uncertain. CDR1 is SGHDT, CDR2 YYEEEE, per germline. The CDR3 loop spans 15 amino acids. Deletions cut 4 bases from V and 6 bases from J, with 17 bases between. The CDR3 region is CASSRILGSGNEQFF. The CDR3 bases are TGTGCCAGCAGCCGGATTCTAGGCTCTGGCAATGAGCAGTTCTTC.

The CDR3 sequence is CASSYSGALNQPQHF. CDR3 nucleotide sequence: TGTGCCAGCAGTTACTCAGGAGCCCTCAATCAGCCCCAGCATTTT. J is TRBJ1-5 and V is TRBV6-6; D is ambiguous. Germline V CDR1 and CDR2: MNHNY, SVGAGI (reference sequence). This CDR3 contains 15 residues. Deletions cut 0 bases from V and 3 bases from J, with 9 bases between.

V and J are TRBV29-1 and TRBJ2-1, with a possible D match to TRBD2 (5 bases). Germline V gives CDR1 SQVTM, CDR2 ANQGSEA. Deletions cut 1 base from V and 0 bases from J, with 7 bases between. The CDR3 consists of 14 residues. CDR3 in DNA: TGCAGCGTTGAAGGGAGGAGCTCCTACAATGAGCAGTTCTTC. It codes for CSVEGRSSYNEQFF.

The chain has TRBV30 and TRBJ2-3; no clear D gene. The CDR3 is made up of 16 amino acids. V lost 4 bases to trimming and J lost 2 bases, with 19 bases between them. The germline V gene has CDR1 GTSNPN and CDR2 SVGIG (reference sequence). CDR3 coding DNA: TGTGCCTGGACCCGCCATGGTGACTGGAACACAGATACGCAGTATTTT. It specifies CAWTRHGDWNTDTQYF. Supplemented by reference TRBV30 and TRBJ2-3, the full variable domain reads SQTIHQWPATLVQPVGSPLSLECTVEGTSNPNLYWYRQAAGRGLQLLFYSVGIGQISSEVPQNLSASRPQDRQFILSSKKLLLSDSGFYLCAWTRHGDWNTDTQYFGPGTRLTVL.

The chain has TRBV27 and TRBJ2-1; TRBD2 matches 15 bases. From germline, CDR1 is MNHEY and CDR2 SMNVEV (reference sequence). Losses at the gene ends were 6 bases for V and 7 bases for J; bases not matched to a gene: 4. The CDR3 is 15 residues long. The CDR3: CASSPGLAGGNEQFF. The CDR3 nucleotides are TGTGCCAGCAGCCCGGGACTAGCGGGAGGAAATGAGCAGTTCTTC.

The rearrangement links TRBV13 to TRBJ1-1, with 10 bases identical to TRBD1. V lost 3 bases to trimming and J lost 3 bases; unmatched junction nucleotides: 7. CDR3 length: 16 amino acids. Germline V gene data show CDR1 as PRHDT and CDR2 as FYEKMQ (reference sequence). CDR3 sequence (DNA): TGTGCCAGCAGCTTTGGGACAGGGGTCGCCTACACTGAAGCTTTCTTT. It is translated as CASSFGTGVAYTEAFF.

The gene calls are TRBV5-1 and TRBJ1-1; D may be TRBD1 (5 bases). Per germline, CDR1 SGHRS and CDR2 YFSETQ. This CDR3 has 15 residues. V was trimmed by 2 bases and J by 4 bases, leaving 15 bases between them. CDR3 sequence reads: CASSFAGIGATEAFF. CDR3 nucleotide sequence: TGCGCCAGCAGCTTTGCCGGAATAGGGGCCACTGAAGCTTTCTTT. The full variable domain, with the rest looked up from reference TRBV5-1 and TRBJ1-1, is KAGVTQTPRYLIKTRGQQVTLSCSPISGHRSVSWYQQTPGQGLQFLFEYFSETQRNKGNFPGRFSGRQFSNSRSEMNVSTLELGDSALYLCASSFAGIGATEAFFGQGTRLTVV.

The CDR3 nucleotides read TGTGCCAGTAGTATGAGAGATACGCAGTATTTT. It encodes CASSMRDTQYF. The chain couples TRBV19 to TRBJ2-3; D remains unclear. Germline V CDR1 and CDR2: LNHDA, SQIVND (reference sequence). The CDR3 runs 11 residues. The V gene lost 3 bases and the J gene lost 5 bases, with 3 bases spanning the gap. Together with reference TRBV19 and TRBJ2-3, the CDR3 gives the full variable domain: DGGITQSPKYLFRKEGQNVTLSCEQNLNHDAMYWYRQDPGQGLRLIYYSQIVNDFQKGDIAEGYSVSREKKESFPLTVTSAQKNPTAFYLCASSMRDTQYFGPGTRLTVL.

This clone was picked up one time. The chain employs TRBV30 and TRBJ2-3; D possibly corresponds to TRBD2 (7 bases). The CDR3 has 13 residues. V was trimmed by 4 bases and J by 7 bases, leaving 15 bases between them. Germline-derived CDR1 and CDR2 are GTSNPN and SVGIG (reference sequence). The CDR3 bases are TGTGCCTGGAAAGGGGGGGGGCGGAATACGCAGTATTTT. This codes for CAWKGGGRNTQYF.

The V and J genes are TRBV29-1 and TRBJ2-2; TRBD2 agrees at 7 bases. Germline V gene sequence: CDR1 SQVTM, CDR2 ANQGSEA. J lost 5 bases, V lost 7 bases, and 10 bases had no gene match. This CDR3 spans 14 amino acids. In DNA, the CDR3 is TGCAGCGGTCGACGGGGGGACGGTACCGGGGAGCTGTTTTTT. It specifies CSGRRGDGTGELFF.

The chain carries TRBV7-9 and TRBJ1-2; D not resolved. Trimming removed 4 bases at V and 1 base at J, with 7 bases between. Germline CDR1 SEHNR, CDR2 FQNEAQ (reference sequence). There are 13 residues in the CDR3. In DNA, the CDR3 is TGTGCCAGCAGCTCGGACGGTAACTATGGCTACACCTTC. Amino acid sequence: CASSSDGNYGYTF.

V usage is TRBV7-8 and J usage is TRBJ1-2; D ambiguous. CDR3 length: 15 amino acids. CDR1 and CDR2 from the germline V gene are SGHVS and FQNEAQ. V lost 4 bases, J lost 4 bases, and 16 bases lay in between. The CDR3, as DNA: TGTGCCAGCAGCTCCCGGTCGAGTGGCCCCTATGGCTACACCTTC. Its protein is CASSSRSSGPYGYTF.

V is TRBV2 and J is TRBJ2-2; 9 bases align to TRBD2. Germline V gene data show CDR1 as SNHLY and CDR2 as FYNNEI. The J segment lost 3 bases and the V segment lost 6 bases, leaving 5 bases of the junction unmatched. The CDR3 runs to 15 residues. The CDR3 DNA sequence: TGTGCCAGCAGCGTAGCGGGGGTCCACACCGGGGAGCTGTTTTTT. Protein product: CASSVAGVHTGELFF.

This sequence joins TRBV9 and TRBJ2-1; 9 bases are shared with TRBD2. Germline V gene data show CDR1 as SGDLS and CDR2 as YYNGEE. This CDR3 has 16 residues. V lost 0 bases and J lost 2; bases outside the gene matches: 3. The CDR3 spells CASSVEAGGPYNEQFF. The DNA of the CDR3 is TGTGCCAGCAGCGTAGAAGCGGGGGGACCCTACAATGAGCAGTTCTTC.

This clone turned up a few times. The rearrangement joins TRBV11-2 to TRBJ1-1; D possibly corresponds to TRBD1 (6 bases). Per germline, CDR1 SGHAT and CDR2 FQNNGV. V was clipped by 4 bases and J by 4 bases, with 16 bases between them. The CDR3 covers 15 residues. DNA of the CDR3: TGTGCCAGCAGCTGGAGCGGGGGCGAGGGCACTGAAGCTTTCTTT. Encoded protein: CASSWSGGEGTEAFF.

The chain couples TRBV2 to TRBJ1-4; D ambiguous. With 7 bases removed from V and 3 bases from J, the gap between germline ends came to 12 bases. The CDR3 totals 14 residues. Germline CDR1 reads SNHLY; CDR2 reads FYNNEI. CDR3 nucleotides: TGTGCCAGCACTTGGCGCCAGTCTAATGAAAAACTGTTTTTT. This translates into CASTWRQSNEKLFF.

For the CDR3, the DNA is TGTGCCAGCAGTTACCGGGACAGGGGAACCTACGAGCAGTACTTC. Protein product: CASSYRDRGTYEQYF. The V call is TRBV6-5, the J call TRBJ2-7; TRBD1 matches 10 bases. This CDR3 is 15 amino acids long. The junction had 3 bases not matched to a gene; V was cut back by 2 bases and J by 2 bases. CDR1 is MNHEY and CDR2 is SVGAGI in the germline V gene.

The genes are TRBV5-1 and TRBJ1-3; D is ambiguous. Per germline, CDR1 SGHRS and CDR2 YFSETQ. Trimming cost V 0 bases and J 4 bases, with 14 bases left between them. CDR3 length: 16 residues. Here the CDR3 reads CASSLAVGVGGNTIYF. The CDR3 bases are TGCGCCAGCAGCTTGGCCGTAGGTGTGGGAGGAAACACCATATATTTT.

The rearrangement links TRBV4-1 to TRBJ2-3; 7 bases fit TRBD1. V lost 0 bases and J lost 2; bases outside the gene matches: 11. Germline CDR1 reads MGHRA; CDR2 reads YSYEKL. This CDR3 contains 18 residues. The CDR3 nucleotides are TGCGCCAGCAGCCAAGAGGGGGCTCCGGGACAGATCACAGATACGCAGTATTTT. It codes for CASSQEGAPGQITDTQYF.

The chain uses TRBV6-5 and TRBJ2-7; possibly TRBD1 for D (5 bases). V was clipped by 6 bases and J by 3 bases, with 15 bases between them. This CDR3 contains 14 residues. Germline V gene lookup returns CDR1 MNHEY and CDR2 SVGAGI. CDR3 region: CASSLKDTNYEQYF. The CDR3 DNA sequence: TGTGCCAGCAGCCTTAAGGACACGAACTACGAGCAGTACTTC.

The CDR3 here is CASSLEVGSGYEQYF. CDR3 nucleotide sequence: TGTGCCAGCAGCTTGGAGGTGGGGAGCGGCTACGAGCAGTACTTC. The chain links TRBV5-4 to TRBJ2-7, with a weak D call TRBD2 (5 bases). Germline V gene lookup returns CDR1 SGHNT and CDR2 YYREEE (reference sequence). Trimming left V 0 bases short and J 3 bases short, with 13 bases between. This CDR3 contains 15 residues.

The rearrangement links TRBV19 to TRBJ1-5, with 7 bases aligning to TRBD1. V was clipped by 2 bases and J by 1 base; unmatched bases: 5. The CDR3 is made up of 16 amino acids. Germline V CDR1 and CDR2: LNHDA, SQIVND (reference sequence). As DNA, the CDR3 is TGTGCCAGTAGTATACTCAGCAGGGGGAGCAATCAGCCCCAGCATTTT. Its protein product is CASSILSRGSNQPQHF. The full variable domain, rest sourced from reference TRBV19 and TRBJ1-5, is DGGITQSPKYLFRKEGQNVTLSCEQNLNHDAMYWYRQDPGQGLRLIYYSQIVNDFQKGDIAEGYSVSREKKESFPLTVTSAQKNPTAFYLCASSILSRGSNQPQHFGDGTRLSIL.